This T cell receptor beta chain was recorded in a study of OX40 agonist ivuxolimab in advanced cancers. Whole-study context: All patients had ivuxolimab intravenously every 2 weeks at 0.01 to 10 mg/kg. Recorded diagnoses for dose-escalation patients were hepatocellular carcinoma, melanoma, renal cell or head and neck cancer.

Per the germline V gene, CDR1 is MNHEY and CDR2 is SMNVEV (reference sequence). Trimming shortened V by 10 bases and J by 8 bases, and 14 bases separated the two germline ends. The CDR3 covers 11 residues. TCRdb's table, derived via immunoSEQ multiplex PCR, lists solely in-frame clones and lacks some. The sample contains around 82,000 clones, roughly nine tenths of which appear only once. The chain is built from TRBV27 and TRBJ1-2; D remains ambiguous. The specimen comprised CD4+ or CD8+ T cells sorted from blood, sampled in a trial of the OX40 agonist ivuxolimab. The TCR originated in an adult with an advanced solid tumor such as melanoma, head and neck, liver or kidney cancer. The CDR3 sequence is CAISSGRGYTF. As DNA, the CDR3 is TGTGCCATCTCTAGCGGGAGAGGCTACACCTTC.